One sample yielded the 27 T cell receptor beta chains listed below, sequenced in a study of blood T cell repertoires in COVID-19. The data were produced by immunoSEQ multiplex PCR, yet TCRdb's version contains in-frame clones alone and is incomplete. The profile shows 60,000 to 90,000 clones, roughly 84% of them singletons. The material sequenced was peripheral blood. The receptors were sampled from a man in his sixties with COVID-19, enrolled during active disease.

The CDR3 nucleotides read TGCGCCAGCAGCCAAGATCTGGGGGCGACTGAAGCTTTCTTT. It specifies CASSQDLGATEAFF. The J gene is TRBJ1-1, the V gene TRBV4-1, with D tentatively TRBD1 (6 bases). This CDR3 is built from 14 residues. CDR1 is MGHRA and CDR2 is YSYEKL in the germline V gene. Trimming took 0 bases from V and 5 from J, leaving 10 bases between them.

This chain links TRBV24-1 with TRBJ2-3; perhaps TRBD2 as D (6 bases). CDR1 and CDR2 (germline): KGHDR, SFDVKD. The CDR3 sequence is 14 residues long. V was trimmed by 12 bases and J by 5 bases, leaving 20 bases between them. The CDR3 DNA sequence: TGTGCCGCATCACCGGGACTTTTGGGAGATACGCAGTATTTT. It encodes CAASPGLLGDTQYF.

J is TRBJ2-7 and V is TRBV4-2; TRBD2 matches at 12 bases. Germline trimming cut 0 bases from V and 4 bases from J; bases unmatched to any gene: 4. The CDR3 covers 16 residues. CDR1 is LGHNA, CDR2 YNFKEQ, per germline. The DNA of the CDR3 is TGTGCCAGCAGCCAAGAGCGAGGACTAGCGGGGTACGAGCAGTACTTC. Residues: CASSQERGLAGYEQYF.

This clone was observed a single time. The chain joins TRBV5-4 to TRBJ1-2; no definite D call. The CDR3 spans 11 residues. CDR1 and CDR2 from the germline V gene are SGHNT and YYREEE (reference sequence). V shed 7 bases and J shed 2 bases, with 6 bases lying between them. Written as DNA, the CDR3 is TGTGCCAGCGCGGGGAACTATGGCTACACCTTC. This encodes CASAGNYGYTF. Together with reference TRBV5-4 and TRBJ1-2, the CDR3 gives the full variable domain: ETGVTQSPTHLIKTRGQQVTLRCSSQSGHNTVSWYQQALGQGPQFIFQYYREEENGRGNFPPRFSGLQFPNYSSELNVNALELDDSALYLCASAGNYGYTFGSGTRLTVV.

The rearrangement joins TRBV9 to TRBJ1-5; no definite D call. The V gene's germline CDR1 is SGDLS and CDR2 YYNGEE. Trimming left V 0 bases short and J 0 bases short, with 7 bases between. The CDR3 contains 15 residues. The CDR3 loop is CASSVDGSSNQPQHF. In nucleotides, the CDR3 is TGTGCCAGCAGCGTAGATGGGAGTAGCAATCAGCCCCAGCATTTT. Full variable domain (missing parts from reference TRBV9 and TRBJ1-5): DSGVTQTPKHLITATGQRVTLRCSPRSGDLSVYWYQQSLDQGLQFLIQYYNGEERAKGNILERFSAQQFPDLHSELNLSSLELGDSALYFCASSVDGSSNQPQHFGDGTRLSIL.

The gene calls are TRBV6-2 or TRBV6-3 and TRBJ2-2, with D possibly matching TRBD1 (5 bases). This CDR3 comprises 14 residues. Germline CDR1 is MNHEY and CDR2 is SVGEGT. V shed 4 bases and J shed 6 bases, with 12 bases lying between them. CDR3 residues: CASSFDQGPGELFF. CDR3 coding DNA: TGTGCCAGCAGTTTTGACCAGGGCCCCGGGGAGCTGTTTTTT.

The rearrangement joins TRBV5-1 to TRBJ1-2; 8 bases agree with TRBD1. The CDR3 runs 12 residues. Germline CDR1 is SGHRS and CDR2 is YFSETQ. The J segment lost 7 bases and the V segment lost 3 bases, leaving 2 bases of the junction unmatched. For the CDR3, the DNA is TGCGCCAGCAGCTCGGACAGGGTTGGCTACACCTTC. It encodes CASSSDRVGYTF.

This chain joins TRBV24-1 and TRBJ2-7, with 7 bases aligning to TRBD1. V trimming: 5 bases; J trimming: 0 bases; junction bases outside the gene matches: 6. CDR3 length: 15 residues. In germline, CDR1 is KGHDR, CDR2 SFDVKD. The CDR3 nucleotides are TGTGCCACCAGTGTTGGGACAGCCAACTCCTACGAGCAGTACTTC. This translates into CATSVGTANSYEQYF.

For the CDR3, the DNA is TGTGCCAGCAATCCTCCCGGGACGGGGGAGAGCAATCAGCCCCAGCATTTT. Amino acids: CASNPPGTGESNQPQHF. The chain employs TRBV27 and TRBJ1-5; perhaps TRBD1 as D (5 bases). Germline values: CDR1 MNHEY, CDR2 SMNVEV (reference sequence). The CDR3 covers 17 residues. V dropped 7 bases and J dropped 1 base, with 20 bases sitting between them.

The rearrangement links TRBV5-5 to TRBJ1-6, with a weak D call TRBD1 (6 bases). CDR1 and CDR2 from the germline V gene are SGHKS and YYEKEE (reference sequence). With 4 bases removed from V and 8 bases from J, the gap between germline ends came to 16 bases. The CDR3 has 15 residues. This CDR3 reads CASSRLTGIDSPLHF. As DNA, the CDR3 is TGTGCCAGCAGCCGTCTCACAGGGATCGATTCACCCCTCCACTTT.

In this sample, this clone turned up a few times. This chain links TRBV7-2 with TRBJ1-2; possibly TRBD1 for D (6 bases). The V gene's germline CDR1 is SGHTA and CDR2 FQGNSA. V was clipped by 2 bases and J by 4 bases, with 11 bases between them. The CDR3 consists of 14 residues. CDR3 sequence: CASSLTGPIYGYTF. In nucleotides, the CDR3 is TGTGCCAGCAGCTTAACAGGGCCGATCTATGGCTACACCTTC.

The chain is built from TRBV6-1 and TRBJ2-7; TRBD2 aligns across 8 bases. The length of the CDR3 is 14 residues. Germline V CDR1 and CDR2: MNHNS, SASEGT. The V and J ends lost 1 base and 9 bases, in that order; junction bases with no gene match: 8. The CDR3 coding sequence is TGTGCCAGCAGTGAAGGTAGCGGGGAGGAAGGGCAGTACTTC. As protein: CASSEGSGEEGQYF.

This clone was detected only a few times. The chain employs TRBV6-5 and TRBJ1-3, with D perhaps TRBD1 (5 bases). CDR1 is MNHEY and CDR2 is SVGAGI in the germline V gene. With 6 bases removed from V and 9 bases from J, the gap between germline ends came to 12 bases. This CDR3 region has 12 residues. As DNA, the CDR3 is TGTGCCAGCAGCCGGGGACTTGGCACCATATATTTT. Protein sequence: CASSRGLGTIYF.

V is TRBV9 and J is TRBJ1-1; 8 bases fit TRBD1. The ends lost 0 bases at V and 0 bases at J; junction bases unmatched: 4. CDR1 SGDLS and CDR2 YYNGEE come from the germline V gene. CDR3 size: 16 residues. The CDR3 nucleotides read TGTGCCAGCAGCGTAGAGGGACAGGTAGTGAACACTGAAGCTTTCTTT. It translates to CASSVEGQVVNTEAFF.

The chain is built from TRBV11-2 and TRBJ2-4; 8 bases fit TRBD2. The V gene's germline CDR1 is SGHAT and CDR2 FQNNGV. The CDR3 sequence is 14 residues long. V lost 5 bases, J lost 7 bases, and 7 bases stayed unmatched. This chain's CDR3 is CASSMIAGHNIQYF. As DNA, the CDR3 is TGTGCCAGCAGCATGATAGCGGGACATAACATTCAGTACTTC.

This clone occurred a few times. This rearrangement joins TRBV7-7 to TRBJ2-5; 7 positions match TRBD2. Germline CDR1 reads SSHAT; CDR2 reads FNYEAQ (reference sequence). CDR3 size: 15 residues. The J segment lost 5 bases and the V segment lost 5 bases, leaving 11 bases of the junction unmatched. The CDR3 spells CASSIRDYLSETQYF. CDR3 DNA: TGTGCCAGCAGCATCCGGGACTACCTGTCCGAGACCCAGTACTTC.

V gene TRBV18 combines with J gene TRBJ2-5; the D gene is possibly TRBD1 (5 bases). The CDR3 loop spans 15 amino acids. The germline V gene has CDR1 KGHSH and CDR2 LQKENI. V was clipped by 1 base and J by 5 bases, with 14 bases between them. The CDR3 loop is CASSPLSAQGETQYF. CDR3 nucleotides: TGTGCCAGCTCACCACTGTCGGCCCAGGGCGAGACCCAGTACTTC.

The chain couples TRBV10-3 to TRBJ2-7; weak D call: TRBD1 (5 bases). V lost 4 bases to trimming and J lost 6 bases, with 10 bases between them. This CDR3 region has 12 residues. Germline CDR1 is ENHRY and CDR2 is SYGVKD. The CDR3 nucleotides read TGTGCCATCAGTGCTAAGGGGTTCGAGCAGTACTTC. This sequence encodes CAISAKGFEQYF.

This clone was recorded a few times. This chain joins TRBV5-4 and TRBJ2-7, with D uncertain. Germline assignment: CDR1 SGHNT and CDR2 YYREEE (reference sequence). CDR3 length: 14 amino acids. The V end lost 1 base, the J end lost 3 bases, and 11 bases lay between the germline ends. The CDR3 nucleotides read TGTGCCAGCAGCTTGACGGGTAGCCTCTACGAGCAGTACTTC. It translates to CASSLTGSLYEQYF.

The rearrangement joins TRBV30 to TRBJ2-3; TRBD1 matches at 7 bases. Germline V gene lookup returns CDR1 GTSNPN and CDR2 SVGIG (reference sequence). Germline trimming cut 2 bases from V and 5 bases from J; bases unmatched to any gene: 7. The CDR3 runs to 14 residues. The CDR3 nucleotides are TGTGCCTGGAGTTTTACAGGGGTTGAAGATACGCAGTATTTT. It is translated as CAWSFTGVEDTQYF. The whole variable domain, remainder taken from reference TRBV30 and TRBJ2-3, is SQTIHQWPATLVQPVGSPLSLECTVEGTSNPNLYWYRQAAGRGLQLLFYSVGIGQISSEVPQNLSASRPQDRQFILSSKKLLLSDSGFYLCAWSFTGVEDTQYFGPGTRLTVL.

V gene TRBV3-1 (or the pseudogene TRBV3-2) combines with J gene TRBJ1-4; D remains ambiguous. V was pared by 0 bases and J by 6 bases, with 5 bases between. The CDR3 consists of 13 residues. Germline loops: CDR1 LGHDT, CDR2 YNNKEL (reference sequence). The CDR3 protein is CASSQEGDEKLFF. CDR3 DNA sequence: TGTGCCAGCAGCCAAGAGGGCGATGAAAAACTGTTTTTT.

This clone appeared a single time. The rearrangement joins TRBV2 to TRBJ1-5; D is perhaps TRBD1 (6 bases). CDR1 and CDR2 from the germline V gene are SNHLY and FYNNEI. The CDR3 extends over 15 amino acids. Trimming shortened V by 3 bases and J by 5 bases, and 14 bases separated the two germline ends. The CDR3, as DNA: TGTGCCAGCAGTGAGGAGGGGGGGATCTATCAGCCCCAGCATTTT. It translates to CASSEEGGIYQPQHF.

The V and J genes are TRBV10-2 and TRBJ1-2, with D hard to call. V dropped 2 bases and J dropped 4 bases, with 8 bases sitting between them. The CDR3 sequence is 13 residues long. Per the germline V gene, CDR1 is WSHSY and CDR2 is SAAADI. The CDR3 region is CASSEPGGYGYTF. The DNA of the CDR3 is TGCGCCAGCAGTGAGCCTGGAGGCTATGGCTACACCTTC.

The chain couples TRBV5-1 to TRBJ1-4; D may be TRBD1 (6 bases). CDR3 length: 14 amino acids. Germline V CDR1 and CDR2: SGHRS, YFSETQ. The V end lost 4 bases, the J end lost 7 bases, and 14 bases lay between the germline ends. CDR3 DNA sequence: TGCGCCAGCAGCCCCGGGGGGCTACGTGAAAAACTGTTTTTT. Translated: CASSPGGLREKLFF.

The CDR3 reads CASSSGQIPANYGYTF. The CDR3 coding sequence is TGCGCCAGCAGCTCCGGACAGATCCCTGCAAACTATGGCTACACCTTC. This chain joins TRBV5-1 and TRBJ1-2, with a weak D call TRBD1 (6 bases). Germline V gene data show CDR1 as SGHRS and CDR2 as YFSETQ. The V end was cut by 3 bases, the J end by 2 bases, with 17 bases between. The CDR3 totals 16 residues.

V is TRBV11-3 and J is TRBJ1-5; TRBD1 matches 7 bases. The trim removed 5 bases at V and 2 bases at J, leaving 21 bases unmatched. The CDR3 has 20 amino acids. Germline CDR1 reads SGHNT; CDR2 reads YENEEA. Here the CDR3 DNA reads TGTGCCAGCAGCGTCAAGCACAGGGGCAAAGGGCTATGGGGCAATCAGCCCCAGCATTTT. This sequence encodes CASSVKHRGKGLWGNQPQHF.

In this sample, this clone turned up once. The CDR3 DNA sequence: TGTGCCAGCAGTGAGGGCACAGTCGGGGTCACTGAAGCTTTCTTT. It codes for CASSEGTVGVTEAFF. This chain connects TRBV2 to TRBJ1-1; unclear D gene. Per the germline V gene, CDR1 is SNHLY and CDR2 is FYNNEI. This CDR3 is 15 amino acids long. V was pared by 3 bases and J by 4 bases, with 15 bases between.